One and the same sample provided the 7 T cell receptor beta chains below, sequenced in a study of Tregs in tolerant kidney transplant recipients. Mixed chimerism was transient after nonmyeloablative marrow transplants from related graft donors. Repertoires were generated with immunoSEQ multiplex PCR, while TCRdb's copy carries only in-frame clones and drops some. In the table there are about 100,000 clones, roughly 93% of which are singletons. Sequences were derived from CD4+ T cells from blood (PBMCs), sampled 12 months after the transplant. The receptors derive from a human patient who received a combined kidney and bone marrow transplant. The graft donor may have given rise to some T cells.

V is TRBV18 and J is TRBJ2-7; possible D gene TRBD1, 5 bases. CDR1 and CDR2 from the germline V gene are KGHSH and LQKENI. This CDR3 comprises 13 residues. Trimming took off 2 bases at V and 3 bases at J, with 8 bases between the two ends. The CDR3 reads CASSPSQDYEQYF. In nucleotides, the CDR3 is TGTGCCAGCTCACCATCACAGGACTACGAGCAGTACTTC. The full variable domain, with the rest looked up from reference TRBV18 and TRBJ2-7, is NAGVMQNPRHLVRRRGQEARLRCSPMKGHSHVYWYRQLPEEGLKFMVYLQKENIIDESGMPKERFSAEFPKEGPSILRIQQVVRGDSAAYFCASSPSQDYEQYFGPGTRLTVT.

The J gene is TRBJ1-6, the V gene TRBV11-1; 7 bases are a match to TRBD1. Germline values: CDR1 SGHAT, CDR2 FQDESV (reference sequence). This CDR3 spans 15 amino acids. V trimming: 5 bases; J trimming: 10 bases; junction bases outside the gene matches: 11. The CDR3 DNA follows: TGTGCCAGCAGCCGTCCTGCGACAGGGAGCTCACCCCTCCACTTT. Translation: CASSRPATGSSPLHF.

J is TRBJ1-1 and V is TRBV30; TRBD1 agrees at 9 bases. The CDR3 sequence is 14 residues long. After removal of 7 bases from V and 1 base from J, the junction contained 7 bases not matched to a gene. CDR1 and CDR2 (germline): GTSNPN, SVGIG (reference sequence). The DNA for the CDR3 is TGTGCCTACCAACCGGGACAGGGGAACACTGAAGCTTTCTTT. Encoded protein: CAYQPGQGNTEAFF.

The chain carries TRBV7-5 and TRBJ2-1; TRBD1 was called by the table and not checked on the DNA. TRBV7-5 is termed a pseudogene. The CDR3 length is 14 residues. In DNA form, the CDR3 reads TGTGTCAGAAGCTCAGAACAGGGTCGGAATGAGCAGTTCTTC. It codes for CVRSSEQGRNEQFF.

The chain uses TRBV11-3 and TRBJ2-7; 8 bases fit TRBD2. This CDR3 is 16 amino acids long. J gave up 7 bases and V 5 bases, and 16 bases lay outside the gene matches. Germline V gene sequence: CDR1 SGHNT, CDR2 YENEEA. The CDR3 loop reads CASSQFPPGLGIEQYF. CDR3 nucleotides: TGTGCCAGCAGCCAATTTCCTCCGGGACTAGGAATAGAGCAGTACTTC.

This clone was found once. This chain links TRBV13 with TRBJ2-3, with 9 bases that match TRBD1. Germline V CDR1 and CDR2: PRHDT, FYEKMQ (reference sequence). The CDR3 length is 15 residues. V shed 4 bases and J 2 bases; nucleotides not matched to a gene: 4. The CDR3 nucleotides read TGTGCCAGCAGCTGGGACAGGGAGATCACAGATACGCAGTATTTT. Translated: CASSWDREITDTQYF.

This clone was counted a single time. The V call is TRBV11-2, the J call TRBJ2-4; 9 nucleotides align to TRBD1. V shed 5 bases, J shed 2 bases, and the junction held 7 bases outside the gene matches. Per germline, CDR1 SGHAT and CDR2 FQNNGV. The CDR3 has 16 amino acids. CDR3 amino acids: CASSQTGGWTKNIQYF. The CDR3, as DNA: TGTGCCAGCAGCCAAACAGGGGGCTGGACCAAAAACATTCAGTACTTC.